This T cell receptor (beta chain) was recovered during a study of CD8 T cells in ankylosing spondylitis. General study findings and limits: In synovial fluid and blood from reactive arthritis, some motif variants were previously reported.

Each CDR3 protein gets one entry after TCRdb re-called the 5' RACE reads with MiXCR. The sample records around 340,000 distinct CDR3 sequences, 14% to 15% being singletons. This clonotype has only a few counts. Its specificity is not known. CDR1 and CDR2 from the germline V gene are MNHEY and SVGAGI. Trimming removed 6 bases from V and 7 bases from J, with 12 bases in between. This CDR3 region has 12 residues. The sample consisted of blood, either unsorted or a sorted T cell fraction (not recorded which). This sequence joins TRBV6-5 and TRBJ1-1; D is undetermined. The TCR sequence derives from a male donor with ankylosing spondylitis or in good health (not recorded which). Written as DNA, the CDR3 is TGTGCCAGCAGACCCCTGGTCGGTGAAGCTTTCTTT. Its protein is CASRPLVGEAFF.